These 27 T cell receptor beta chains were sequenced from one sample in a study of blood T cell repertoires in COVID-19. Data came from immunoSEQ multiplex PCR; TCRdb stores just in-frame clones and leaves some out. The sample gives about 200,000 clones, 70% to 85% of which show up once; 6.9% is in the top ten. The source material was peripheral blood. Receptors were obtained from a human donor with acute or convalescent COVID-19. The donor label of this sample is uncertain.

The CDR3 reads CASSPREGAAGYTF. CDR3 coding DNA: TGTGCCAGCAGCCCCCGAGAGGGGGCGGCTGGCTACACCTTC. The rearrangement uses TRBV3-1 (or the pseudogene TRBV3-2) and TRBJ1-2; the match to TRBD1 covers 7 bases. The CDR3 consists of 14 residues. V shed 4 bases, J shed 7 bases, and the junction held 9 bases outside the gene matches. Looked up from germline, CDR1 is LGHDT and CDR2 is YNNKEL (reference sequence).

The chain joins TRBV19 to TRBJ2-1; the match to TRBD2 covers 10 bases. Germline CDR1 LNHDA, CDR2 SQIVND (reference sequence). The J segment lost 9 bases and the V segment lost 10 bases, leaving 12 bases of the junction unmatched. The CDR3 has 14 residues. CDR3 sequence (DNA): TGTGCCACCAAAGCGGGAGGGCCCTCGGCTGAGCAGTTCTTC. It specifies CATKAGGPSAEQFF.

The chain joins TRBV6-1 to TRBJ1-2, with 8 nucleotides matching TRBD1. J was trimmed by 2 bases and V by 3 bases; bases with no gene match: 5. The length of the CDR3 is 15 residues. CDR1 and CDR2 from the germline V gene are MNHNS and SASEGT. DNA of the CDR3: TGTGCCAGCAGTGAGAGGCAGGGGGCGAACTATGGCTACACCTTC. Translation gives CASSERQGANYGYTF.

The chain employs TRBV28 and TRBJ2-1; 8 bases match TRBD2. This CDR3 spans 16 amino acids. Germline loops: CDR1 MDHEN, CDR2 SYDVKM. Trimming took 6 bases from V and 7 from J; bases not matched to a gene: 14. CDR3 sequence (DNA): TGTGCCAGCAGCCCCCTGACTAGCGCTAAGGGGAATGAGCAGTTCTTC. As protein: CASSPLTSAKGNEQFF.

This clone has just a few counts. The V gene is TRBV20-1, the J gene TRBJ1-4; no clear D. The CDR3 totals 11 residues. The germline CDR1 and CDR2 sequences are DFQATT and SNEGSKA (reference sequence). CDR3 sequence: CSLLRSEKLFF. The CDR3 coding sequence is TGCAGCTTACTTCGGAGTGAAAAACTGTTTTTT.

The chain employs TRBV11-2 and TRBJ2-5; D gene ambiguous. V lost 5 bases, J lost 2 bases, and 18 bases lay in between. Germline CDR1 SGHAT, CDR2 FQNNGV. CDR3 length equals 16 residues. The CDR3 bases are TGTGCCAGCAGCCCAGGCCTTAAGGTCTCACAAGAGACCCAGTACTTC. Translation gives CASSPGLKVSQETQYF.

The chain is built from TRBV28 and TRBJ2-2; D possibly corresponds to TRBD2 (7 bases). CDR1 and CDR2 (germline): MDHEN, SYDVKM. V shed 9 bases and J shed 2 bases, with 16 bases lying between them. This CDR3 contains 15 residues. In nucleotides, the CDR3 is TGTGCCAGTGCGGGGGCAGGGCCCAACACCGGGGAGCTGTTTTTT. Protein product: CASAGAGPNTGELFF. The variable domain in full, with the rest retrieved from reference TRBV28 and TRBJ2-2, is DVKVTQSSRYLVKRTGEKVFLECVQDMDHENMFWYRQDPGLGLRLIYFSYDVKMKEKGDIPEGYSVSREKKERFSLILESASTNQTSMYLCASAGAGPNTGELFFGEGSRLTVL.

The J gene is TRBJ2-7, the V gene TRBV27; 10 bases match TRBD1. The CDR3 consists of 14 residues. Germline V CDR1 and CDR2: MNHEY, SMNVEV (reference sequence). V lost 5 bases, J lost 4 bases, and 5 bases stayed unmatched. The CDR3 spells CASSKGQGWYEQYF. The CDR3 nucleotides read TGTGCCAGCAGTAAGGGACAGGGGTGGTACGAGCAGTACTTC.

The sample holds a few counts of this clone. The V and J genes are TRBV20-1 and TRBJ2-1; 7 bases agree with TRBD1. Germline CDR1 is DFQATT and CDR2 is SNEGSKA (reference sequence). Trimming removed 5 bases from V and 3 bases from J; junction bases left unmatched: 7. The CDR3 length is 14 residues. This chain's CDR3 is CSAGDRAYYNEQFF. As DNA, the CDR3 is TGCAGTGCTGGTGACAGGGCGTACTACAATGAGCAGTTCTTC.

This clone was observed a few times. This chain joins TRBV2 and TRBJ1-6; 7 bases map to TRBD1. Germline V lookup: CDR1 SNHLY, CDR2 FYNNEI. The V gene end was trimmed by 5 bases and the J gene end by 9 bases; junction bases not matched to a gene: 13. This CDR3 spans 16 amino acids. The CDR3 DNA reads TGTGCCAGCAGTTTGGGAACCGGGACAGCCTTTTCACCCCTCCACTTT. It encodes CASSLGTGTAFSPLHF.

This chain uses TRBV7-3 with TRBJ2-5; 10 positions agree with TRBD1. The V gene end was trimmed by 5 bases and the J gene end by 3 bases; junction bases not matched to a gene: 3. The CDR3 is 14 amino acids. The V gene's germline CDR1 is SGHTA and CDR2 FQGTGA. The CDR3 sequence: CASSPGTGEETQYF. The CDR3 coding sequence is TGTGCCAGCAGCCCGGGGACAGGGGAAGAGACCCAGTACTTC.

This clone turned up a few times. This chain connects TRBV4-2 to TRBJ1-1; D uncertain. The V gene lost 1 base and the J gene lost 6 bases, with 24 bases spanning the gap. Germline values: CDR1 LGHNA, CDR2 YNFKEQ. This CDR3 is 18 amino acids long. For the CDR3, the DNA is TGTGCCAGCAGCCAAGTTTTCCCTTCCCGGAAAGGCGGTGCTGAAGCTTTCTTT. It specifies CASSQVFPSRKGGAEAFF.

CDR3 in amino acids: CASSLGQGSYGYTF. CDR3 DNA: TGTGCCAGCAGCCTGGGACAGGGATCCTATGGCTACACCTTC. V and J are TRBV7-8 and TRBJ1-2; 9 bases line up with TRBD1. CDR1 and CDR2 (germline): SGHVS, FQNEAQ. CDR3 size: 14 residues. V trimming: 5 bases; J trimming: 4 bases; junction bases outside the gene matches: 5.

In the case of this clone: The same CDR3 can be traced to other DNA sequences in this sample. The CDR3 DNA sequence: TGTGCCAGCAGCGTAGCGGGGAACACTGAAGCTTTCTTT. Protein product: CASSVAGNTEAFF. The chain recombines TRBV9 with TRBJ1-1; D ambiguous. CDR3 length: 13 amino acids. CDR1 SGDLS and CDR2 YYNGEE come from the germline V gene. Between the trimmed V and J ends, which lost 0 bases and 1 base, there was a span of 4 bases.

The CDR3 spells CASSSGQSLGSPLHF. The DNA for the CDR3 is TGTGCCAGCAGTTCCGGACAGTCCCTCGGCTCACCCCTCCACTTT. The gene calls are TRBV27 and TRBJ1-6, with D tentatively TRBD1 (6 bases). The ends were cut back, 4 bases at V and 10 bases at J, with 17 bases in the middle. Germline CDR1 reads MNHEY; CDR2 reads SMNVEV (reference sequence). The CDR3 loop spans 15 amino acids.

J is TRBJ2-5 and V is TRBV5-1, with 7 bases matching TRBD1. The CDR3 has 14 residues. V shed 3 bases and J 0 bases; nucleotides not matched to a gene: 2. Germline V gives CDR1 SGHRS, CDR2 YFSETQ. CDR3 sequence: CASSSQGYQETQYF. The DNA of the CDR3 is TGCGCCAGCAGCTCACAGGGGTACCAAGAGACCCAGTACTTC.

The chain recombines TRBV6-5 with TRBJ1-5; D unclear. The CDR3 is 11 residues long. Germline CDR1 and CDR2: MNHEY and SVGAGI. V was trimmed by 10 bases and J by 4 bases, leaving 8 bases between them. This CDR3 is CANEPNQPQHF. CDR3 nucleotides: TGTGCCAACGAGCCTAATCAGCCCCAGCATTTT.

This chain connects TRBV6-5 to TRBJ1-2; no clear D. The V gene lost 4 bases and the J gene lost 2 bases, with 11 bases spanning the gap. The CDR3 is made up of 14 amino acids. CDR1 and CDR2 (germline): MNHEY, SVGAGI. CDR3 amino acids: CASSLSNSNYGYTF. The CDR3, as DNA: TGTGCCAGCAGTTTAAGTAACAGCAACTATGGCTACACCTTC.

The gene calls are TRBV18 and TRBJ2-2; TRBD1 agrees at 10 bases. Germline V gives CDR1 KGHSH, CDR2 LQKENI. CDR3 length: 17 amino acids. V lost 0 bases, J lost 6 bases, and 7 bases stayed unmatched. CDR3 sequence: CASSPPGTGQGAGELFF. In nucleotides, the CDR3 is TGTGCCAGCTCACCACCGGGTACTGGACAGGGGGCCGGGGAGCTGTTTTTT.

This clone was detected only a few times. This sequence joins TRBV7-9 and TRBJ2-5; the match to TRBD2 covers 12 bases. CDR3 length equals 18 residues. The V gene end was trimmed by 0 bases and the J gene end by 3 bases; junction bases not matched to a gene: 8. Germline V gene data show CDR1 as SEHNR and CDR2 as FQNEAQ (reference sequence). CDR3: CASSLAGRTSGIEETQYF. The DNA for the CDR3 is TGTGCCAGCAGCTTAGCGGGGAGGACTAGCGGGATTGAAGAGACCCAGTACTTC.

The chain joins TRBV7-2 to TRBJ1-2, with TRBD1 as a possible D gene (5 bases). CDR3 length equals 13 residues. V lost 3 bases and J 3 bases, leaving 8 bases between the germline ends. Per germline, CDR1 SGHTA and CDR2 FQGNSA. The CDR3 region is CASSLTEDYGYTF. CDR3 DNA: TGTGCCAGCAGCTTGACAGAGGACTATGGCTACACCTTC.

The rearrangement uses TRBV3-1 (or the pseudogene TRBV3-2) and TRBJ2-3; 7 bases line up with TRBD2. CDR3 length equals 15 residues. V lost 3 bases and J lost 5; bases outside the gene matches: 8. Germline values: CDR1 LGHDT, CDR2 YNNKEL (reference sequence). Here the CDR3 reads CASSQAGVLVDTQYF. The CDR3 nucleotides read TGTGCCAGCAGCCAGGCGGGAGTTTTGGTAGATACGCAGTATTTT.

The table lists this clone with a few counts. The V gene is TRBV6-5, the J gene TRBJ2-2; a possible D gene is TRBD1 (6 bases). This CDR3 is built from 15 residues. Germline V gene data show CDR1 as MNHEY and CDR2 as SVGAGI. The V end was cut by 2 bases, the J end by 0 bases, with 7 bases between. Written as DNA, the CDR3 is TGTGCCAGCAGTTACAAGGGGGCGAACACCGGGGAGCTGTTTTTT. This gives the protein CASSYKGANTGELFF.

The rearrangement joins TRBV25-1 to TRBJ1-1, with TRBD1 identical over 9 bases. V trimming: 1 base; J trimming: 3 bases; junction bases outside the gene matches: 3. The CDR3 has 15 residues. Germline V gene data show CDR1 as MGHDK and CDR2 as SYGVNS. The CDR3 spells CASSEWGQGYTEAFF. The CDR3 nucleotides read TGTGCCAGCAGTGAATGGGGACAGGGCTACACTGAAGCTTTCTTT. Full variable domain (outside the CDR3, taken from reference TRBV25-1 and TRBJ1-1): EADIYQTPRYLVIGTGKKITLECSQTMGHDKMYWYQQDPGMELHLIHYSYGVNSTEKGDLSSESTVSRIRTEHFPLTLESARPSHTSQYLCASSEWGQGYTEAFFGQGTRLTVV.

The chain couples TRBV27 to TRBJ1-4, with a tentative D call TRBD1 (6 bases). Germline V gene data show CDR1 as MNHEY and CDR2 as SMNVEV (reference sequence). V lost 6 bases, J lost 8 bases, and 10 bases lay in between. The CDR3 is 12 amino acids. In nucleotides, the CDR3 is TGTGCCAGCAGGGACAGATTAGAAAAACTGTTTTTT. Translated, it gives CASRDRLEKLFF.

The chain recombines TRBV18 with TRBJ1-1, with 7 bases identical to TRBD1. The CDR3 is 13 amino acids. Germline lookup yields CDR1 KGHSH and CDR2 LQKENI. V was clipped by 9 bases and J by 0 bases; unmatched bases: 4. The CDR3 sequence: CASQQGMNTEAFF. For the CDR3, the DNA is TGTGCCAGTCAACAGGGGATGAACACTGAAGCTTTCTTT.

The rearrangement joins TRBV6-1 to TRBJ1-6; TRBD1 aligns across 7 bases. The CDR3 spans 17 residues. With 2 bases clipped from V and 0 bases from J, the junction kept 4 bases outside the gene matches. Germline CDR1 MNHNS, CDR2 SASEGT. This chain's CDR3 is CASSERGPSSYNSPLHF. The CDR3 DNA reads TGTGCCAGCAGTGAAAGGGGGCCAAGCTCCTATAATTCACCCCTCCACTTT.